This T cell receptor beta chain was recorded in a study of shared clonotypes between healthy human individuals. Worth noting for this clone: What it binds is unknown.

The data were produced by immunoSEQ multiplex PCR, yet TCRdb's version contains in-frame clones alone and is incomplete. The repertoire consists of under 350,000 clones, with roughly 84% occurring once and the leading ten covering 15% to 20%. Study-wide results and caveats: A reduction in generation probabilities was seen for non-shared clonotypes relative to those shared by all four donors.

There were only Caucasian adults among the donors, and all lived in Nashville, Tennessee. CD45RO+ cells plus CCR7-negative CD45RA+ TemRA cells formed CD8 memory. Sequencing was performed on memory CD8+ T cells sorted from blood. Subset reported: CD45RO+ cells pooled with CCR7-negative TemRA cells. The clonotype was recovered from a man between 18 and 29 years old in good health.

CDR3 nucleotides: TGCGCCAGCAGCCAAGAGACTAGCGGGAGTTCCTACAATGAGCAGTTCTTC. Its protein product is CASSQETSGSSYNEQFF. This sequence joins TRBV4-3 and TRBJ2-1; TRBD2 aligns across 12 bases. V was clipped by 0 bases and J by 1 base; unmatched bases: 1. CDR1 LGHNA and CDR2 YSLEER come from the germline V gene. CDR3 size: 17 residues.